This T cell receptor (beta chain) was captured in a study of response to subunit inactivated influenza vaccine. Each CDR3 protein gets one entry after TCRdb re-called the RT-PCR reads with MiXCR. The table shows 600,000 to 850,000 distinct CDR3 sequences, with 14% occurring only once. This clonotype was seen more than once but under ten times. Its antigen remains unidentified. Study-level findings and limits: It was suggested by the authors that few new T cells are recruited by each seasonal influenza vaccination.

This clonotype was sampled from a man in his forties or fifties who received an inactivated influenza vaccine. The starting material was PBMCs from blood, obtained 14 to 15 days before vaccination.

The CDR3, as DNA: TGCGCCAGCAGCCCGACTAGCGGGTCCATTGATGAGCAGTTCTTC. This codes for CASSPTSGSIDEQFF. The chain has TRBV5-1 and TRBJ2-1, with 10 bases matching TRBD2. After removal of 4 bases from V and 8 bases from J, the junction contained 9 bases not matched to a gene. The CDR3 length is 15 residues. Germline CDR1 and CDR2: SGHRS and YFSETQ.